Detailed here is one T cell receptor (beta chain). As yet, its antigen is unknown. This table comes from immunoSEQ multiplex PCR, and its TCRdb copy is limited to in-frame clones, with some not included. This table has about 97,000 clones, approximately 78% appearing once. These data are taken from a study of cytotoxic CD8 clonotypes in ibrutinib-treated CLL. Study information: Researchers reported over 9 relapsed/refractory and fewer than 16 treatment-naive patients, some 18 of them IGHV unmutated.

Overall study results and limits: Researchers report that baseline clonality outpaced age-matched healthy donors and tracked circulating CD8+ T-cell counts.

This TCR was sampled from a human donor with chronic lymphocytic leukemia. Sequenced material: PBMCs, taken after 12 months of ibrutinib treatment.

The CDR3 region is CASSLRQGGQETQYF. The CDR3 DNA reads TGTGCCAGTAGCCTTCGACAGGGGGGACAAGAGACCCAGTACTTC. This chain joins TRBV19 and TRBJ2-5; 9 positions match TRBD1. Germline lookup yields CDR1 LNHDA and CDR2 SQIVND (reference sequence). CDR3 length: 15 residues. J gave up 2 bases and V 6 bases, and 7 bases lay outside the gene matches.